The next 32 T cell receptor beta chains were all read from a single sample in a study of T cell changes during pregnancy in multiple sclerosis. This table comes from immunoSEQ multiplex PCR, and its TCRdb copy is limited to in-frame clones, with some not included. The data contain fewer than 75,000 clones, 80% to 95% of them singletons. The input for sequencing was peripheral blood, taken in the second trimester of pregnancy. Source of these receptors: a female donor with multiple sclerosis, enrolled in a pregnancy study.

The J gene is TRBJ2-3, the V gene TRBV5-4; D perhaps matches TRBD2 (6 bases). The germline CDR1 and CDR2 sequences are SGHNT and YYREEE (reference sequence). V lost 0 bases, J lost 3 bases, and 11 bases lay in between. The CDR3 sequence is 15 residues long. The CDR3, as DNA: TGTGCCAGCAGCTTGGATAGGGGACTGACAGATACGCAGTATTTT. Translating gives CASSLDRGLTDTQYF.

V is TRBV27 and J is TRBJ2-5; TRBD2 matches 7 bases. The CDR3 consists of 14 residues. Germline CDR1 and CDR2: MNHEY and SMNVEV (reference sequence). The J segment lost 2 bases and the V segment lost 2 bases, leaving 2 bases of the junction unmatched. The CDR3 sequence is CASSLTGGQETQYF. CDR3 DNA: TGTGCCAGCAGTTTAACGGGAGGTCAAGAGACCCAGTACTTC.

The CDR3 DNA sequence: TGTGCCAGCAGTTGGGGCCCCGGACCCTACGAGCAGTACTTC. Residues: CASSWGPGPYEQYF. This rearrangement joins TRBV27 to TRBJ2-7; maybe TRBD1 (5 bases). This CDR3 contains 14 residues. The germline V and J ends were trimmed by 4 bases and 2 bases, with 12 bases remaining between them. CDR1 is MNHEY and CDR2 is SMNVEV in the germline V gene (reference sequence).

The rearrangement links TRBV14 to TRBJ1-2, with D possibly TRBD1 on 6 matching bases. V was clipped by 5 bases and J by 8 bases, with 18 bases between them. The CDR3 has 14 residues. Germline CDR1 and CDR2: SGHDN and FVKESK. The DNA of the CDR3 is TGTGCCAGCAGCGCCATAACAGGGCTCGGGGGCTACACCTTC. This translates into CASSAITGLGGYTF.

In nucleotides, the CDR3 is TGTGCCAGCAGTTTATTGGCGGTGAACACTGAAGCTTTCTTT. This encodes CASSLLAVNTEAFF. This chain joins TRBV27 and TRBJ1-1, with D hard to call. The V end lost 1 base, the J end lost 0 bases, and 6 bases lay between the germline ends. The CDR3 length is 14 residues. CDR1 and CDR2 from the germline V gene are MNHEY and SMNVEV (reference sequence).

The chain recombines TRBV5-1 with TRBJ1-6; 7 nucleotides align to TRBD1. Trimming took 1 base from V and 10 from J; bases not matched to a gene: 5. Germline V lookup: CDR1 SGHRS, CDR2 YFSETQ. This CDR3 is 14 amino acids long. CDR3 nucleotide sequence: TGCGCCAGCAGCTTGACAGGGGCCCACTCACCCCTCCACTTT. Its translation: CASSLTGAHSPLHF.

The rearrangement uses TRBV30 and TRBJ2-7; 10 nucleotides agree with TRBD1. The germline CDR1 and CDR2 sequences are GTSNPN and SVGIG (reference sequence). V shed 5 bases, J shed 5 bases, and the junction held 3 bases outside the gene matches. CDR3 length: 12 amino acids. DNA for the CDR3: TGTGCCTGGGACAGGGGGCTCAACGAGCAGTACTTC. Translating gives CAWDRGLNEQYF.

V gene TRBV6-4 combines with J gene TRBJ1-2; 11 bases line up with TRBD1. The germline V gene has CDR1 MRHNA and CDR2 SNTAGT. The CDR3 is 15 amino acids. J gave up 5 bases and V 2 bases, and 4 bases lay outside the gene matches. The CDR3 sequence is CASSDDGQGAYGYTF. The CDR3 DNA sequence: TGTGCCAGCAGTGACGACGGACAGGGGGCGTATGGCTACACCTTC.

The V gene is TRBV7-9, the J gene TRBJ1-1; tentatively, D is TRBD1 (6 bases). The CDR3 is 13 residues long. The V gene's germline CDR1 is SEHNR and CDR2 FQNEAQ (reference sequence). Trimming cost V 1 base and J 4 bases, with 7 bases left between them. The CDR3 protein is CASSLEGGTEAFF. The DNA for the CDR3 is TGTGCCAGCAGCTTAGAAGGGGGCACTGAAGCTTTCTTT.

The chain carries TRBV5-4 and TRBJ2-3; 13 positions agree with TRBD2. CDR3 size: 19 residues. V gave up 4 bases and J gave up 0 bases; unmatched junction bases: 11. Germline assignment: CDR1 SGHNT and CDR2 YYREEE (reference sequence). CDR3 nucleotides: TGTGCCAGCAGCCCGGGACGACTAGCGGGAGGAGATAGCACAGATACGCAGTATTTT. As protein: CASSPGRLAGGDSTDTQYF.

This rearrangement joins TRBV7-9 to TRBJ2-7, with D tentatively TRBD2 (5 bases). The ends were cut back, 5 bases at V and 2 bases at J, with 16 bases in the middle. This CDR3 has 15 amino acids. Germline lookup yields CDR1 SEHNR and CDR2 FQNEAQ (reference sequence). The CDR3 is CASSPSGSGTYEQYF. As DNA, the CDR3 is TGTGCCAGCAGCCCCTCGGGGAGCGGTACCTACGAGCAGTACTTC.

The genes are TRBV5-1 and TRBJ1-1, with D tentatively TRBD1 (6 bases). This CDR3 is 14 amino acids long. V was pared by 4 bases and J by 1 base, with 11 bases between. In germline, CDR1 is SGHRS, CDR2 YFSETQ. CDR3 sequence: CASSRGTPNTEAFF. The CDR3 DNA sequence: TGCGCCAGCAGCCGAGGGACACCGAACACTGAAGCTTTCTTT.

This chain links TRBV19 with TRBJ1-1; D is perhaps TRBD1 (5 bases). The CDR3 has 15 amino acids. The V and J ends lost 4 bases and 5 bases respectively, with 17 bases between them. The germline gives CDR1 LNHDA, CDR2 SQIVND (reference sequence). The CDR3 sequence is CASSTPFRGITEAFF. The CDR3, as DNA: TGTGCCAGTAGTACCCCCTTTCGGGGGATTACTGAAGCTTTCTTT.

This clone was observed a few times. The chain recombines TRBV30 with TRBJ1-5; tentatively, D is TRBD1 (6 bases). This CDR3 spans 15 amino acids. Trimming cost V 7 bases and J 3 bases, with 19 bases left between them. Germline V lookup: CDR1 GTSNPN, CDR2 SVGIG (reference sequence). The CDR3 nucleotides read TGTGCCTCCACACAGGGAGCGGAACCCAATCAGCCCCAGCATTTT. Translating gives CASTQGAEPNQPQHF. The entire variable domain, with the rest obtained from reference TRBV30 and TRBJ1-5, is as follows: SQTIHQWPATLVQPVGSPLSLECTVEGTSNPNLYWYRQAAGRGLQLLFYSVGIGQISSEVPQNLSASRPQDRQFILSSKKLLLSDSGFYLCASTQGAEPNQPQHFGDGTRLSIL.

The sample holds one count of this clone. This chain links TRBV19 with TRBJ2-3, with 10 bases identical to TRBD2. CDR1 is LNHDA and CDR2 is SQIVND in the germline V gene (reference sequence). The CDR3 consists of 14 residues. The ends lost 7 bases at V and 6 bases at J; junction bases unmatched: 7. The CDR3: CASNLAGVGDTQYF. In nucleotides, the CDR3 is TGTGCCAGTAATCTAGCGGGGGTCGGGGATACGCAGTATTTT. The whole variable domain, remainder taken from reference TRBV19 and TRBJ2-3, is DGGITQSPKYLFRKEGQNVTLSCEQNLNHDAMYWYRQDPGQGLRLIYYSQIVNDFQKGDIAEGYSVSREKKESFPLTVTSAQKNPTAFYLCASNLAGVGDTQYFGPGTRLTVL.

The genes are TRBV9 and TRBJ2-3, with TRBD2 matching 11 bases. The trim removed 0 bases at V and 1 base at J, leaving 7 bases unmatched. This CDR3 is built from 18 residues. Germline CDR1 is SGDLS and CDR2 is YYNGEE. The CDR3 here is CASSVGASGGWGTDTQYF. The CDR3 nucleotides are TGTGCCAGCAGCGTAGGAGCTAGCGGGGGGTGGGGCACAGATACGCAGTATTTT.

The gene calls are TRBV9 and TRBJ1-5; tentatively, D is TRBD1 (5 bases). This CDR3 comprises 15 residues. Germline V gene lookup returns CDR1 SGDLS and CDR2 YYNGEE. This CDR3 reads CASTRGGEGGQPQHF. The CDR3 coding sequence is TGTGCTTCGACCCGTGGGGGAGAGGGAGGTCAGCCCCAGCATTTT.

The chain links TRBV30 to TRBJ2-7; D is possibly TRBD1 (6 bases). The CDR3 consists of 13 residues. CDR1 is GTSNPN and CDR2 is SVGIG in the germline V gene (reference sequence). V dropped 4 bases and J dropped 3 bases, with 13 bases sitting between them. CDR3 sequence: CAWNRDTLYEQYF. CDR3 DNA: TGTGCCTGGAATCGGGACACGCTCTACGAGCAGTACTTC.

This clone is a singleton in its sample. The rearrangement links TRBV11-2 to TRBJ1-5, with D uncertain. V lost 1 base and J 7 bases, leaving 14 bases between the germline ends. This CDR3 has 15 residues. Germline CDR1 reads SGHAT; CDR2 reads FQNNGV. In DNA, the CDR3 is TGTGCCAGCAGCTTAGGGTCGGGATTTGACCAGCCCCAGCATTTT. Translated: CASSLGSGFDQPQHF.

In regard to this clone: At one end the junction does not follow the germline gene, possibly because of a read error. The chain couples TRBV6-4 to TRBJ2-1, with 12 bases identical to TRBD1. The CDR3 covers 18 residues. Germline CDR1 and CDR2: MRHNA and SNTAGT. The CDR3 region is CATSRDRGRRRTNDEQFF. The CDR3 nucleotides are TGTGCCACCAGTAGGGACAGGGGGCGAAGGCGAACAAATGATGAGCAGTTCTTC.

V usage is TRBV11-3 and J usage is TRBJ1-1; D possibly corresponds to TRBD1 (5 bases). V gave up 2 bases and J gave up 4 bases, with 8 bases separating them. The CDR3 is made up of 13 amino acids. Germline lookup yields CDR1 SGHNT and CDR2 YENEEA. The DNA of the CDR3 is TGTGCCAGCAGCTTAATGGGGGGCACTGAAGCTTTCTTT. Translation gives CASSLMGGTEAFF. The whole variable domain, filled in from reference TRBV11-3 and TRBJ1-1, reads EAGVVQSPRYKIIEKKQPVAFWCNPISGHNTLYWYLQNLGQGPELLIRYENEEAVDDSQLPKDRFSAERLKGVDSTLKIQPAELGDSAVYLCASSLMGGTEAFFGQGTRLTVV.

The J gene is TRBJ1-2, the V gene TRBV4-3, with a weak D call TRBD1 (6 bases). V was shortened by 0 bases and J by 8 bases, with 10 bases between the two germline ends. The germline V gene encodes CDR1 LGHNA and CDR2 YSLEER. The CDR3 is 13 residues long. CDR3 coding DNA: TGCGCCAGCAGCCAAGATCACAGGGACGGCTACACCTTC. Translating gives CASSQDHRDGYTF.

This clone has a handful of counts. The chain recombines TRBV4-3 with TRBJ1-6; TRBD1 agrees at 9 bases. The CDR3 is made up of 15 amino acids. The V gene end was trimmed by 1 base and the J gene end by 10 bases; junction bases not matched to a gene: 5. CDR1 and CDR2 from the germline V gene are LGHNA and YSLEER. DNA of the CDR3: TGCGCCAGCAGCCAAGGGACAGGGGTGAAATCACCCCTCCACTTT. It encodes CASSQGTGVKSPLHF.

This clone was seen only a few times. The V call is TRBV18, the J call TRBJ1-5; 9 nucleotides line up with TRBD1. Germline V CDR1 and CDR2: KGHSH, LQKENI. V trimming: 2 bases; J trimming: 0 bases; junction bases outside the gene matches: 2. The CDR3 runs to 16 residues. In nucleotides, the CDR3 is TGTGCCAGCTCACCAGGGACAGGGAGTAGCAATCAGCCCCAGCATTTT. Protein product: CASSPGTGSSNQPQHF. Based on the CDR3 plus reference TRBV18 and TRBJ1-5, the full variable domain is NAGVMQNPRHLVRRRGQEARLRCSPMKGHSHVYWYRQLPEEGLKFMVYLQKENIIDESGMPKERFSAEFPKEGPSILRIQQVVRGDSAAYFCASSPGTGSSNQPQHFGDGTRLSIL.

V usage is TRBV2 and J usage is TRBJ2-7, with a possible D match to TRBD1 (6 bases). Deletions cut 7 bases from V and 3 bases from J, with 10 bases between. Germline CDR1 and CDR2: SNHLY and FYNNEI. The CDR3 contains 12 residues. The CDR3 DNA reads TGTGCCAGCACTCGGACAGACTACGAGCAGTACTTC. Its protein is CASTRTDYEQYF.

This clone was counted at least ten times. The chain employs TRBV6-6 and TRBJ2-2, with a weak D call TRBD2 (5 bases). V was clipped by 7 bases and J by 7 bases, with 13 bases between them. The V gene's germline CDR1 is MNHNY and CDR2 SVGAGI (reference sequence). CDR3 length equals 13 residues. The CDR3 nucleotides are TGTGCCAGCAATCCTTACCGGGACGGGGAGCTGTTTTTT. The encoded protein is CASNPYRDGELFF.

The V call is TRBV19, the J call TRBJ1-5, with D hard to call. Trimming cost V 1 base and J 7 bases, with 11 bases left between them. CDR1 is LNHDA, CDR2 SQIVND, per germline (reference sequence). The CDR3 runs 14 residues. The DNA for the CDR3 is TGTGCCAGTAGTATAGGGTGGACGGGACAGCCCCAGCATTTT. It is translated as CASSIGWTGQPQHF.

This sequence joins TRBV6-1 and TRBJ2-5; D possibly corresponds to TRBD2 (7 bases). The CDR3 runs to 15 residues. Germline V gene sequence: CDR1 MNHNS, CDR2 SASEGT. V was cut by 8 bases and J by 1 base, with 17 bases left in between. The CDR3 region is CASPGGGATQETQYF. CDR3 sequence (DNA): TGTGCCAGCCCCGGAGGGGGGGCCACCCAAGAGACCCAGTACTTC.

The chain carries TRBV4-1 and TRBJ1-2; D is perhaps TRBD1 (5 bases). V shed 0 bases and J shed 2 bases, with 13 bases lying between them. Germline CDR1 and CDR2: MGHRA and YSYEKL. This CDR3 spans 16 amino acids. CDR3 bases: TGCGCCAGCAGCCAAGATCCCGCAGGGTCCAACTATGGCTACACCTTC. Its translation: CASSQDPAGSNYGYTF.

This clone was picked up one time. V usage is TRBV7-2 and J usage is TRBJ2-1; 7 bases agree with TRBD1. The CDR3 consists of 15 residues. After removal of 1 base from V and 10 bases from J, the junction contained 10 bases not matched to a gene. Per the germline V gene, CDR1 is SGHTA and CDR2 is FQGNSA. CDR3 loop: CASSLVGQVVQEQFF. The CDR3, as DNA: TGTGCCAGCAGCTTAGTAGGACAGGTGGTACAAGAGCAGTTCTTC.

This chain connects TRBV6-4 to TRBJ1-1, with 9 bases lining up with TRBD1. The CDR3 is made up of 16 amino acids. J gave up 2 bases and V 3 bases, and 7 bases lay outside the gene matches. Per germline, CDR1 MRHNA and CDR2 SNTAGT. CDR3 sequence: CASSESVGQGNTEAFF. The CDR3, as DNA: TGTGCCAGCAGTGAGTCGGTGGGACAGGGTAACACTGAAGCTTTCTTT.

By its share, this clone is medium-sized (0.01 to 0.1%). The CDR3 is CASSQEGTGGTEAFF. Here the CDR3 DNA reads TGCGCCAGCAGCCAAGAGGGGACAGGGGGGACTGAAGCTTTCTTT. This rearrangement joins TRBV4-1 to TRBJ1-1, with TRBD1 matching over 11 bases. Germline V CDR1 and CDR2: MGHRA, YSYEKL. After removal of 0 bases from V and 5 bases from J, the junction contained 2 bases not matched to a gene. The CDR3 is 15 amino acids.